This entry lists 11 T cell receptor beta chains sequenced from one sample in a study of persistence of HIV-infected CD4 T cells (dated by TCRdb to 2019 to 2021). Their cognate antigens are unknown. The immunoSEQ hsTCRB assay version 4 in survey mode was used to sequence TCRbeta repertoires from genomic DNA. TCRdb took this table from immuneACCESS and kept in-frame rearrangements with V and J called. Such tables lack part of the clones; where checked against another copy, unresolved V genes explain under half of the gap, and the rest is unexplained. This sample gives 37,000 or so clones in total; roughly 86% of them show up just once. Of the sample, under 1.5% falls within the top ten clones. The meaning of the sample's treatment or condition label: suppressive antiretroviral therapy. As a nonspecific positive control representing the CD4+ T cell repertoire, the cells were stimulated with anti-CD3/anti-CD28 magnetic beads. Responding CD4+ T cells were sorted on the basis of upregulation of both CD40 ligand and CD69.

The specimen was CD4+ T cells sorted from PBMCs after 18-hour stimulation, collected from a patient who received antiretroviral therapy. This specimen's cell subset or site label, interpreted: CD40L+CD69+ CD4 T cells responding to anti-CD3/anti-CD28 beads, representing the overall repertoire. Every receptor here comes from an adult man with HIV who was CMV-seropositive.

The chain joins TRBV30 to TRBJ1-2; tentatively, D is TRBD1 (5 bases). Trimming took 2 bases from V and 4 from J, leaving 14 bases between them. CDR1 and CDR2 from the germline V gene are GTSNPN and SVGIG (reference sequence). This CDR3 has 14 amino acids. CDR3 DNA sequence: TGTGCCTGGAGTCCGCGGGGGGAATTCTATGGCTACACCTTC. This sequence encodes CAWSPRGEFYGYTF. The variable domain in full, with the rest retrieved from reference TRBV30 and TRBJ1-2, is SQTIHQWPATLVQPVGSPLSLECTVEGTSNPNLYWYRQAAGRGLQLLFYSVGIGQISSEVPQNLSASRPQDRQFILSSKKLLLSDSGFYLCAWSPRGEFYGYTFGSGTRLTVV.

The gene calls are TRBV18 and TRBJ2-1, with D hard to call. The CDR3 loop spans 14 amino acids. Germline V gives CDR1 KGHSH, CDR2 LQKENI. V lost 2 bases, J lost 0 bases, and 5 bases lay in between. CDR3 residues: CASSPSISYNEQFF. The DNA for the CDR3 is TGTGCCAGCTCACCATCAATCTCCTACAATGAGCAGTTCTTC.

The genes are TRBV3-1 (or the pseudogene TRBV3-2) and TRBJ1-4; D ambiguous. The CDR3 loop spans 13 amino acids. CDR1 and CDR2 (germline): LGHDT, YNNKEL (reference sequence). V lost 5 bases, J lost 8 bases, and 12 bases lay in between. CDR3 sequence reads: CASSSTLGEKLFF. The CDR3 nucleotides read TGTGCCAGCAGCTCGACTCTAGGGGAAAAACTGTTTTTT.

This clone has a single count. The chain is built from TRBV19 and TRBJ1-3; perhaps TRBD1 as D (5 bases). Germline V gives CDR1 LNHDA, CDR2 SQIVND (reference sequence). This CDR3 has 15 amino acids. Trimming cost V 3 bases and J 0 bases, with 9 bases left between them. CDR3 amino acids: CASSMEGRSGNTIYF. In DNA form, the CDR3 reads TGTGCCAGTAGTATGGAGGGGCGCTCTGGAAACACCATATATTTT.

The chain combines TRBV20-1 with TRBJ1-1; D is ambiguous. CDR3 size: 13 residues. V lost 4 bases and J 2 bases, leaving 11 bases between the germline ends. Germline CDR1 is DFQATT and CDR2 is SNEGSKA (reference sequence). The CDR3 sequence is CSAIEGYNTEAFF. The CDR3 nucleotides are TGCAGTGCTATTGAAGGGTATAACACTGAAGCTTTCTTT.

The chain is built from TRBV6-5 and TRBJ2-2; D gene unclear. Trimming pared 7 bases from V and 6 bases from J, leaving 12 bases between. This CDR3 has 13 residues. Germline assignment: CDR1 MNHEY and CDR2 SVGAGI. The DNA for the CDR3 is TGTGCCAGCATTTCCACGTTGGCCGGGGAGCTGTTTTTT. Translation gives CASISTLAGELFF.

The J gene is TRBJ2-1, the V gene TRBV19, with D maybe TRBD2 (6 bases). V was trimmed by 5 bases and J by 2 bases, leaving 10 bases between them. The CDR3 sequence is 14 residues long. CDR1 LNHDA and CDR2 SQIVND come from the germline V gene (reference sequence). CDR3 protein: CASSATGAYNEQFF. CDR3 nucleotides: TGTGCCAGTAGTGCCACGGGGGCCTACAATGAGCAGTTCTTC.

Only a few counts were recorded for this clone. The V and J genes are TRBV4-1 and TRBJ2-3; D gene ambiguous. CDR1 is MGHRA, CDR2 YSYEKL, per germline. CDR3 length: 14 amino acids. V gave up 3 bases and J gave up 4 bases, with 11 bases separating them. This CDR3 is CASSHALGPDTQYF. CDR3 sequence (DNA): TGCGCCAGCAGCCATGCTCTTGGGCCAGATACGCAGTATTTT.

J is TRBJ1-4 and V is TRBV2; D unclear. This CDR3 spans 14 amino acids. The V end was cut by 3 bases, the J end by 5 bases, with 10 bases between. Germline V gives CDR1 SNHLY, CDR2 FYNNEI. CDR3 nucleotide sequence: TGTGCCAGCAGTGACATGGCGGTAAATGAAAAACTGTTTTTT. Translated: CASSDMAVNEKLFF.

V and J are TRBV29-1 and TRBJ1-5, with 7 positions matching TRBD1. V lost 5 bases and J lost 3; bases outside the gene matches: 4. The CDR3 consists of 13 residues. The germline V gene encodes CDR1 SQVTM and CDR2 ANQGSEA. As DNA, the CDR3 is TGCAGCGTTCGGACAGGCCTCAATCAGCCCCAGCATTTT. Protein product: CSVRTGLNQPQHF.

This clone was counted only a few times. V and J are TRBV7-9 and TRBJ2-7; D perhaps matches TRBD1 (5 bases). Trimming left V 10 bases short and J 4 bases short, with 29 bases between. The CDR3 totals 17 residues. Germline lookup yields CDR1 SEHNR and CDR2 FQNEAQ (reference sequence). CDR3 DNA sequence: TGTGCCAACAAAGTTCCCCCGCAGGGTGAGTTGAAATACGAGCAGTACTTC. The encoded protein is CANKVPPQGELKYEQYF.